This T cell receptor beta chain derives from a study of T-cell reconstitution after alpha-beta-depleted transplantation in children. This sample's TCRbeta library carried unique molecular identifier barcodes. Using its own MiXCR run on the PCR reads, TCRdb lists one record per CDR3 protein. The data contain some 200,000 distinct CDR3 sequences, 8.4% of them singletons. Many counts were recorded for this clonotype. Its antigen is as yet unknown. Per germline, CDR1 SGHVS and CDR2 FQNEAQ. This CDR3 region has 15 residues. V lost 3 bases to trimming and J lost 7 bases, with 16 bases between them. Study results and limitations: Reportedly, only several hundred clones from non-depleted graft cells drove alpha-beta T-cell counts at about two months.

The chain has TRBV7-8 and TRBJ1-5, with D possibly being TRBD1 (6 bases). The specimen was PBMCs, mostly from graft donor cells, collected 360 days after TCRalphabeta/CD19-depleted stem cell transplant. The receptor's source is a male patient aged 2 to 10 who had a stem cell transplant for acute myeloid leukemia, so the T cells may come from the graft donor. The CDR3 nucleotides read TGTGCCAGCAGCTTCAACAGGGAAATAAGGCAGCCCCAGCATTTT. Amino acid sequence: CASSFNREIRQPQHF.